A single sample gave rise to the 22 T cell receptor beta chains below, sequenced in a study of shared T cell receptors in the human thymus. Clones were sequenced by immunoSEQ multiplex PCR, and TCRdb holds only the in-frame ones, with some missing. The sample consists of under 700,000 clones, 78% of them appearing once. These same data were also listed under a study on human thymus T cells.

The specimen was thymocytes. The receptors here all came from a boy under two years old with a congenital heart defect.

The chain is built from TRBV4-3 and TRBJ1-2; TRBD1 matches at 9 bases. Germline V CDR1 and CDR2: LGHNA, YSLEER. The CDR3 runs to 17 residues. V lost 3 bases to trimming and J lost 2 bases; unmatched junction nucleotides: 10. In DNA, the CDR3 is TGCGCCAGCAGCCAGGGGGACAGGGCTTTATTAAACTATGGCTACACCTTC. This sequence encodes CASSQGDRALLNYGYTF.

This clone showed up just a few times. The chain joins TRBV28 to TRBJ1-2; weak D call: TRBD1 (5 bases). The V end lost 4 bases, the J end lost 4 bases, and 7 bases lay between the germline ends. Germline CDR1 and CDR2: MDHEN and SYDVKM. The CDR3 spans 12 residues. CDR3 coding DNA: TGTGCCAGCAGTTACGACAGCTATGGCTACACCTTC. Residues: CASSYDSYGYTF.

The rearrangement links TRBV4-1 to TRBJ1-2; D possibly corresponds to TRBD1 (5 bases). This CDR3 comprises 13 residues. With 4 bases removed from V and 8 bases from J, the gap between germline ends came to 14 bases. Germline CDR1 is MGHRA and CDR2 is YSYEKL. CDR3 bases: TGCGCCAGCAGCCGAGACAAGGGGAAGGGCTACACCTTC. Translating gives CASSRDKGKGYTF.

The chain employs TRBV2 and TRBJ2-7; 10 bases are shared with TRBD1. V dropped 11 bases and J dropped 3; count of bases not matched to a gene: 13. Germline values: CDR1 SNHLY, CDR2 FYNNEI. This CDR3 is 15 amino acids long. The CDR3 DNA reads as TGTGCCGTCCGGGACAGGGGCCCCCTCCTCTACGAGCAGTACTTC. Its translation: CAVRDRGPLLYEQYF.

The chain links TRBV5-1 to TRBJ2-1; no clear D. Germline values: CDR1 SGHRS, CDR2 YFSETQ. CDR3 length: 15 amino acids. The V end lost 6 bases, the J end lost 5 bases, and 18 bases lay between the germline ends. As DNA, the CDR3 is TGCGCCAGCACCCTACCCCCGCTGGTCCACAATGAGCAGTTCTTC. Protein: CASTLPPLVHNEQFF.

The chain employs TRBV6-1 and TRBJ2-2; a possible D gene is TRBD2 (6 bases). V lost 7 bases and J lost 7, with 13 bases in between. The CDR3 covers 13 residues. The germline V gene encodes CDR1 MNHNS and CDR2 SASEGT. The CDR3 spells CASMSWGGGELFF. The CDR3 DNA follows: TGTGCCAGCATGAGCTGGGGAGGCGGGGAGCTGTTTTTT.

This chain connects TRBV4-3 to TRBJ2-2; TRBD1 agrees at 7 bases. This CDR3 is built from 14 residues. The trim removed 3 bases at V and 6 bases at J, leaving 4 bases unmatched. The V gene's germline CDR1 is LGHNA and CDR2 YSLEER. As DNA, the CDR3 is TGCGCCAGCAGCCATCACAGGGGCTCCGGGGAGCTGTTTTTT. Translated, it gives CASSHHRGSGELFF.

The chain is built from TRBV7-3 and TRBJ2-3, with D uncertain. The CDR3 contains 13 residues. The V end was cut by 5 bases, the J end by 1 base, with 7 bases between. Germline V CDR1 and CDR2: SGHTA, FQGTGA. As DNA, the CDR3 is TGTGCCAGCAGCCCCTCCGGCACAGATACGCAGTATTTT. Translating gives CASSPSGTDTQYF.

The V and J genes are TRBV28 and TRBJ2-2; TRBD1 is a possible D gene (6 bases). Trimming shortened V by 6 bases and J by 0 bases, and 17 bases separated the two germline ends. Germline CDR1 reads MDHEN; CDR2 reads SYDVKM. This CDR3 is built from 17 residues. The CDR3: CASRALSGQTNTGELFF. In DNA form, the CDR3 reads TGTGCCAGCAGAGCCTTGAGTGGACAGACGAACACCGGGGAGCTGTTTTTT.

The V gene is TRBV14, the J gene TRBJ1-2; 7 bases are a match to TRBD1. CDR3 length equals 17 residues. Unmatched junction bases numbered 13, after V lost 1 base and J lost 5 bases. Germline-derived CDR1 and CDR2 are SGHDN and FVKESK. The chain's CDR3 is CASSQAITDRVQYGYTF. In DNA form, the CDR3 reads TGTGCCAGCAGCCAAGCCATCACCGACAGGGTCCAATATGGCTACACCTTC.

V is TRBV29-1 and J is TRBJ1-1, with 11 bases fitting TRBD1. The CDR3 contains 16 residues. From germline, CDR1 is SQVTM and CDR2 ANQGSEA. V gave up 2 bases and J gave up 3 bases; unmatched junction bases: 8. CDR3 coding DNA: TGCAGCGTTGAACTAGGACAGGGGGCGTTGGACACTGAAGCTTTCTTT. This translates into CSVELGQGALDTEAFF.

The chain joins TRBV28 to TRBJ2-7, with 7 bases matching TRBD2. The germline gives CDR1 MDHEN, CDR2 SYDVKM. There are 22 residues in the CDR3. V shed 6 bases, J shed 2 bases, and the junction held 31 bases outside the gene matches. CDR3 sequence: CASRYRDGGLGEGLRTTYEQYF. CDR3 coding DNA: TGTGCCAGCAGGTACCGGGACGGAGGCCTTGGGGAGGGCCTCCGGACAACCTACGAGCAGTACTTC.

J is TRBJ2-3 and V is TRBV5-1; 9 bases map to TRBD2. This CDR3 spans 15 amino acids. Germline CDR1 and CDR2: SGHRS and YFSETQ. With 5 bases clipped from V and 5 bases from J, the junction kept 9 bases outside the gene matches. The CDR3 sequence is CASRGGGRVLDTQYF. The CDR3 DNA sequence: TGCGCCAGCAGAGGCGGCGGGAGGGTGCTAGATACGCAGTATTTT.

This clone was seen more than once but under ten times. The CDR3 DNA reads TGCGCCAGCAGCTTGGGAGACAGTTACTCTGGAAACACCATATATTTT. Protein product: CASSLGDSYSGNTIYF. The chain has TRBV5-1 and TRBJ1-3, with D maybe TRBD1 (5 bases). Germline loops: CDR1 SGHRS, CDR2 YFSETQ. This CDR3 contains 16 residues. Trimming left V 0 bases short and J 0 bases short, with 10 bases between.

CDR3 DNA sequence: TGTGCCAGCAGTGATTTTAGCGACAATGAGCAGTTCTTC. Its translation is CASSDFSDNEQFF. This chain connects TRBV6-4 to TRBJ2-1; the D gene is possibly TRBD2 (5 bases). From germline, CDR1 is MRHNA and CDR2 SNTAGT. The CDR3 has 13 residues. V was trimmed by 3 bases and J by 5 bases, leaving 8 bases between them.

This clone was seen just once. The junction departs from the called germline gene at one end, perhaps through a read error. The same CDR3 also results from other DNA sequences found in this sample. This chain connects TRBV5-4 to TRBJ1-2; D is uncertain. From germline, CDR1 is SGHNT and CDR2 YYREEE (reference sequence). This CDR3 is built from 11 residues. This CDR3 is CASSSEDGYTF. CDR3 coding DNA: TGTGCTAGCAGCTCAGAGGATGGCTACACCTTC.

The chain is built from TRBV28 and TRBJ2-1; 13 bases map to TRBD2. V lost 5 bases and J lost 9; bases outside the gene matches: 7. Germline loops: CDR1 MDHEN, CDR2 SYDVKM. CDR3 length: 15 amino acids. CDR3 coding DNA: TGTGCCAGCAGTCCTACTAGCGGGAGGGCGGGTGAGCAGTTCTTC. Amino acids: CASSPTSGRAGEQFF. The full variable domain, rest sourced from reference TRBV28 and TRBJ2-1, is DVKVTQSSRYLVKRTGEKVFLECVQDMDHENMFWYRQDPGLGLRLIYFSYDVKMKEKGDIPEGYSVSREKKERFSLILESASTNQTSMYLCASSPTSGRAGEQFFGPGTRLTVL.

This clone was observed a few times. This chain uses TRBV19 with TRBJ2-1, with a possible D match to TRBD1 (5 bases). V lost 6 bases and J lost 5, with 14 bases in between. In germline, CDR1 is LNHDA, CDR2 SQIVND (reference sequence). The CDR3 runs to 14 residues. CDR3: CASRVSRADNEQFF. CDR3 sequence (DNA): TGTGCCAGTAGGGTCAGCAGGGCTGACAATGAGCAGTTCTTC.

The gene calls are TRBV5-1 and TRBJ2-7; 10 bases map to TRBD2. This CDR3 is 15 amino acids long. V gave up 1 base and J gave up 4 bases; unmatched junction bases: 5. CDR1 and CDR2 (germline): SGHRS, YFSETQ. CDR3 amino acids: CASSLSSGSAYEQYF. The CDR3 nucleotides read TGCGCCAGCAGCTTGTCTAGCGGGAGTGCGTACGAGCAGTACTTC.

V gene TRBV13 combines with J gene TRBJ2-5, with 13 bases fitting TRBD2. This CDR3 has 15 amino acids. Trimming at V came to 4 bases and at J to 5 bases, leaving 4 bases not matched to a gene. The germline V gene encodes CDR1 PRHDT and CDR2 FYEKMQ (reference sequence). Here the CDR3 reads CASSYGLAGDETQYF. CDR3 sequence (DNA): TGTGCCAGCAGCTACGGACTAGCGGGAGATGAGACCCAGTACTTC.

The chain joins TRBV5-6 to TRBJ2-7; 7 bases are shared with TRBD2. Losses at the gene ends were 3 bases for V and 3 bases for J; bases not matched to a gene: 21. The CDR3 contains 19 residues. Germline V lookup: CDR1 SGHDT, CDR2 YYEEEE. The CDR3 spells CASSSIVHSYAGDNYEQYF. The CDR3 nucleotides read TGTGCCAGCAGCTCTATAGTACATTCGTATGCGGGAGATAACTACGAGCAGTACTTC. Full variable domain (outside the CDR3, taken from reference TRBV5-6 and TRBJ2-7): DAGVTQSPTHLIKTRGQQVTLRCSPKSGHDTVSWYQQALGQGPQFIFQYYEEEERQRGNFPDRFSGHQFPNYSSELNVNALLLGDSALYLCASSSIVHSYAGDNYEQYFGPGTRLTVT.

The DNA of the CDR3 is TGTGCCAGCGGACAGGGACATTTT. Its protein product is CASGQGHF. This chain connects TRBV19 to TRBJ1-5, with TRBD1 matching 8 bases. The length of the CDR3 is 8 residues. V trimming: 9 bases; J trimming: 16 bases; junction bases outside the gene matches: 2. CDR1 and CDR2 (germline): LNHDA, SQIVND (reference sequence). Complete variable domain (other parts from reference TRBV19 and TRBJ1-5): DGGITQSPKYLFRKEGQNVTLSCEQNLNHDAMYWYRQDPGQGLRLIYYSQIVNDFQKGDIAEGYSVSREKKESFPLTVTSAQKNPTAFYLCASGQGHFGDGTRLSIL.